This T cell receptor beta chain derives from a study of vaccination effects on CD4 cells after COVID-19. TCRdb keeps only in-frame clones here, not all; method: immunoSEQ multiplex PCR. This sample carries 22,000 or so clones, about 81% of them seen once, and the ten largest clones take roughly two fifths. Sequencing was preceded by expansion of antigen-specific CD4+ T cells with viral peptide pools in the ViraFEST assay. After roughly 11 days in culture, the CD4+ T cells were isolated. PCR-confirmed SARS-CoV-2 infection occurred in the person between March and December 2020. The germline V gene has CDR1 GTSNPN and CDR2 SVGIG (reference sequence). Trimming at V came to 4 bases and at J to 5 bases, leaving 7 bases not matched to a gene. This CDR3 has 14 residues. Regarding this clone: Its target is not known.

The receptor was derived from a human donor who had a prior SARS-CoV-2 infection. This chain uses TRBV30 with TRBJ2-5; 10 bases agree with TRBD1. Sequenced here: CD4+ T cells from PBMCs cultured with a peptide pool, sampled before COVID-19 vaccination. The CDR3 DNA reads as TGTGCCTGGAACCGACAGGGGGCCCATGAGACCCAGTACTTC. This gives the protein CAWNRQGAHETQYF.